This T cell receptor beta chain was recovered during a study of T cells in Graves' hyperthyroidism and ophthalmopathy. About the research overall: Prior to any treatment, at the point of initial diagnosis, peripheral blood was collected.

Fresh peripheral blood, approximately 10 ml, yielded the PBMCs. Remarks on this clonotype: Its matching antigen is unknown.

V shed 3 bases and J 7 bases; nucleotides not matched to a gene: 9. The length of the CDR3 is 16 residues. Findings and caveats of the study: Among clonotypes expanded in thyroid above 0.001, most were also found in blood.

TCR beta CDR3 region amplification was performed from RNA transcripts. During a first-round RT-PCR of the TCR CDR3, the HTBI primer set was used. TCRdb reprocessed the multiplex PCR reads with MiXCR, giving one entry per CDR3 protein. Of roughly 420,000 distinct CDR3 sequences in the sample, approximately 14% are singletons; the top ten hold 13% to 15%. Sample: blood. This chain links TRBV12-3 or TRBV12-4 with TRBJ2-1; 10 positions agree with TRBD2. The receptor's source is a woman aged 18-29 years with Graves' hyperthyroidism. The CDR3 loop is CASSFLKGLASNEQFF. DNA for the CDR3: TGTGCCAGCAGTTTCCTTAAGGGACTAGCGAGTAATGAGCAGTTCTTC.